This is a list of T cell receptor beta chains from one sample in a study of vaccination and CD4 T cells after COVID-19. TCRdb re-called the PCR reads with MiXCR, one entry per CDR3 protein. Counted here are some 3,900 distinct CDR3 sequences, around two thirds occurring once; the ten biggest clones make up 30% to 45%. The antigens for these receptors are not known. Material: CD4+ T cells from blood, cultured in vitro. Receptors were obtained from a human donor in good health. Both conserved end residues are trimmed from each CDR3. Size is omitted from some rows. Given values are once, few, many or a class for expanded clones.

TRBV27	NA	TRBJ1-5	ASSLQGPGSNQPQH
TRBV19	NA	TRBJ2-1	ASSILGAHEQF
TRBV27	NA	TRBJ1-2	ASSRTATNYGYT
TRBV19	NA	TRBJ1-6	ASTVDRANNSPLH
TRBV11-2	hyperexpanded	TRBJ1-1	ASSLSVSLQGQGAF
TRBV7-2	NA	TRBJ2-2	ASTLRGFIGTGELF
TRBV6-2/TRBV6-3	NA	TRBJ2-5	ASSIPPGSLQETQY
TRBV20-1	NA	TRBJ2-3	SASLDDWTDTQY
TRBV7-6	NA	TRBJ2-7	ASSSPPAGGPRGSYEQY
TRBV6-5	NA	TRBJ1-3	ASSYGRGTRNTIY
TRBV27	NA	TRBJ1-4	ASTPDIGSEKLF
TRBV6-2/TRBV6-3	few	TRBJ1-5	ASSRRQGRYSNQPQH
TRBV24-1	NA	TRBJ2-5	ATRGPYQETQY
TRBV20-1	few	TRBJ2-7	SAPGASGGYEQY
TRBV2	NA	TRBJ1-1	ASSVLQGNTEAF
TRBV18	NA	TRBJ1-1	ASSPSRVTEAF
TRBV19	NA	TRBJ1-2	ASSRNNPKGYT
TRBV6-1	NA	TRBJ1-1	ASSLTRDSEAF
TRBV12-3/TRBV12-4	NA	TRBJ1-5	ASSLRIQGNQPQH
TRBV6-5	hyperexpanded	TRBJ2-2	ASSYPGLRNTGELF
TRBV6-5	NA	TRBJ1-2	ASSYSGRPEEGYT
TRBV6-2/TRBV6-3	NA	TRBJ1-2	ASSYVGGGYT
TRBV27	NA	TRBJ2-3	ASTTGLAGFTDTQY
TRBV27	NA	TRBJ2-3	ASSGMLGTAGGSDTQY
TRBV27	NA	TRBJ2-1	ASRNPTGGRYNEQF
TRBV6-2/TRBV6-3	NA	TRBJ1-5	ATQDSNQPQH
TRBV6-1	NA	TRBJ2-2	AIRGAGVTGELF
TRBV5-4	once	TRBJ2-5	ASSLEGTQY
TRBV20-1	once	TRBJ1-2	SARKGSNYGYT
TRBV7-9	NA	TRBJ1-2	ASSRDQDRVYT
TRBV20-1	few	TRBJ1-4	SAPPADKNEKLF
TRBV20-1	NA	TRBJ2-4	SAWTSGRNLAKNIQY
TRBV7-2	NA	TRBJ1-2	ASSQTTGGYT
TRBV7-2	NA	TRBJ2-6	ASSTSGANVLT
TRBV6-5	NA	TRBJ2-3	ASSWTGDNTDTQY
TRBV7-2	few	TRBJ2-3	ASSSALAGGISTDTQY
TRBV5-6	NA	TRBJ2-6	ASSLGRTGANVLT
TRBV7-2	few	TRBJ1-1	ASSLRFEVF
TRBV7-2	few	TRBJ2-2	ASSLDSGGALTGELF
TRBV7-2	NA	TRBJ2-1	ASSLVTLKAYNEQF
TRBV2	NA	TRBJ1-1	ASSEQVNTEAF
TRBV27	once	TRBJ1-4	ASSSSGTGGKLF
TRBV4-1	NA	TRBJ1-6	ASSPWTGVENSPLH
TRBV9	NA	TRBJ2-6	ASSVFERGRTGANVLT